This T cell receptor (beta chain) was documented in a study of T cells in Graves' hyperthyroidism and ophthalmopathy. Study-level background: The authors collected peripheral blood at initial diagnosis, before any treatment.

The germline CDR1 and CDR2 sequences are KGHSH and LQKENI. This CDR3 has 17 residues. Germline trimming cut 3 bases from V and 4 bases from J; bases unmatched to any gene: 10. The source material, RNA transcripts, was used to amplify TCR beta CDR3 regions. Using the HTBI primer set, a first-round RT-PCR was run on the TCR CDR3. TCRdb re-called the multiplex PCR reads with MiXCR, one entry per CDR3 protein. This sample has roughly 720,000 distinct CDR3 sequences, with 15% to 20% found just once. This receptor was obtained from a man aged 45-60 years with Graves' hyperthyroidism. The sample was blood. The chain couples TRBV18 to TRBJ2-3; TRBD2 matches 10 bases. The CDR3 DNA reads as TGTGCCAGCTCACCTGTCGGGCTAGCGGGAGTCGCAGATACGCAGTATTTT. Translated, it gives CASSPVGLAGVADTQYF.